The T cell receptor beta chain under discussion was sequenced for a study of OX40 agonist ivuxolimab in advanced cancers. The CDR3 consists of 14 residues. The ends were cut back, 5 bases at V and 1 base at J, with 8 bases in the middle. Germline assignment: CDR1 SSHAT and CDR2 FNYEAQ (reference sequence). Generated by immunoSEQ multiplex PCR, the TCRdb table keeps only in-frame clones and is missing some. Of 100,000 to 150,000 clones in the sample, under 95% were seen once. This TCR came from an adult with an advanced solid tumor such as melanoma, head and neck, liver or kidney cancer. The source was CD4+ or CD8+ T cells sorted from blood, collected in a trial of the OX40 agonist ivuxolimab. J is TRBJ2-2 and V is TRBV7-7, with TRBD1 as a possible D gene (6 bases). In DNA form, the CDR3 reads TGTGCCAGCAGCCCGACAGGGAACACCGGGGAGCTGTTTTTT. It codes for CASSPTGNTGELFF.